The 4 T cell receptor beta chains in this list originate from one sample, sequenced in a study of blood T cell repertoires in COVID-19. Clones were read by immunoSEQ multiplex PCR, and TCRdb kept only the in-frame ones, dropping some. The sample lists about 490,000 clones, 80% to 90% occurring once. The specimen was peripheral blood. These receptors were obtained from a human donor in a cohort sampled during active COVID-19.

This chain uses TRBV11-2 with TRBJ2-1; 12 positions match TRBD2. V dropped 5 bases and J dropped 3; count of bases not matched to a gene: 8. The V gene's germline CDR1 is SGHAT and CDR2 FQNNGV. This CDR3 has 17 residues. CDR3 in DNA: TGTGCCAGCAGCCGTCGACTAGCGGGAGCGGACTACAATGAGCAGTTCTTC. Translation gives CASSRRLAGADYNEQFF.

The genes are TRBV19 and TRBJ1-2; the match to TRBD1 covers 10 bases. Germline CDR1 is LNHDA and CDR2 is SQIVND (reference sequence). Losses at the gene ends were 0 bases for V and 7 bases for J; bases not matched to a gene: 5. CDR3 size: 15 residues. CDR3: CASSIESGTGAGYTF. The CDR3 DNA reads as TGTGCCAGTAGTATAGAATCCGGGACAGGGGCTGGCTACACCTTC.

CDR3 amino acids: CAIKEDAQVGNTIYF. The CDR3 region has the DNA TGTGCCATCAAGGAAGATGCACAGGTGGGAAACACCATATATTTT. The chain couples TRBV10-3 to TRBJ1-3, with D maybe TRBD1 (5 bases). The V end was cut by 7 bases, the J end by 4 bases, with 17 bases between. Germline lookup yields CDR1 ENHRY and CDR2 SYGVKD. This CDR3 has 15 residues.

This clone was recorded a few times. The genes are TRBV6-5 and TRBJ2-5; 7 nucleotides agree with TRBD1. Looked up from germline, CDR1 is MNHEY and CDR2 is SVGAGI. The CDR3 spans 15 residues. V gave up 6 bases and J gave up 1 base; unmatched junction bases: 8. The DNA for the CDR3 is TGTGCCAGCAGGGACCCGACAGGGAGCCAAGAGACCCAGTACTTC. This gives the protein CASRDPTGSQETQYF.